Listed below are T cell receptor beta chains from one sample, sequenced in a study of T-cell reconstitution after alpha-beta-depleted transplantation in children. TCRdb fed the PCR reads into MiXCR, producing one record per CDR3 protein. The sample comprises about 580,000 distinct CDR3 sequences, over 20% of which are singletons, and about 35% rests with the top ten. This specimen was PBMCs, taken before TCRalphabeta/CD19-depleted stem cell transplant. The receptors were sampled from a boy in the first two years of life with Wiskott-Aldrich syndrome, due to receive a stem cell transplant. CDR3s include the opening cysteine and the closing phenylalanine or tryptophan. A D gene is named only where the DNA matches it firmly. The size field is filled for only some rows; it gives once, few, many or a size class.

NA	TRBJ2-5	TRBD1	TRBV5-1	TGCGCCAGCAGCCTGGATGGGACAGGGCGAGAGACCCAGTACTTC	CASSLDGTGRETQYF
few	TRBJ2-1	TRBD2	TRBV12-3/TRBV12-4	TGTGCCAGCAGTTCTCGGGAGGGATCCTACAATGAGCAGTTCTTC	CASSSREGSYNEQFF
NA	TRBJ1-2	TRBD1	TRBV29-1	TGCAGCGTTGGGCGGACAGGGGGAAATGGCTACACCTTC	CSVGRTGGNGYTF
NA	TRBJ2-1	NA	TRBV10-3	TGTGCCATCAGTGAGATCGGTGAGCAGTTCTTC	CAISEIGEQFF
NA	TRBJ1-4	NA	TRBV29-1	TGCAGCGCGCGGACTAATGAAAAACTGTTTTTT	CSARTNEKLFF
few	TRBJ2-5	TRBD2	TRBV29-1	TGCAGCGTTATCCTAGCGGGAGGAGAGACCCAGTACTTC	CSVILAGGETQYF
once	TRBJ1-5	NA	TRBV7-9	TGTGCCAGCAGCCTAGAGCCCGGTCAGCCCCAGCATTTT	CASSLEPGQPQHF
few	TRBJ2-3	TRBD2	TRBV29-1	TGCAGCGTTTCCGCTTTTAGCGGGAGGGCCTCAGATACGCAGTATTTT	CSVSAFSGRASDTQYF
few	TRBJ2-2	NA	TRBV2	TGTGCCAGCAGTGTAGGGCCGACCCCGAGTGGGCTGTTTTTT	CASSVGPTPSGLFF
few	TRBJ2-5	TRBD2	TRBV12-3/TRBV12-4	TGTGCCAGCAGTACACTGGGGGGGGATCCGCTTGTGGAGACCCAGTACTTC	CASSTLGGDPLVETQYF
NA	TRBJ1-3	TRBD1	TRBV5-6	TGTGCCAGCAGCTTGACGATCACAGGGGGCATGTCTGGAAACACCATATATTTT	CASSLTITGGMSGNTIYF
NA	TRBJ2-3	NA	TRBV5-1	TGCGCCAGCGCAGGGTTCGTCACAGATACGCAGTATTTT	CASAGFVTDTQYF
NA	TRBJ2-2	NA	TRBV12-3/TRBV12-4	TGTGCCAGTAGTTTACTAGTGGGAGAGGCCGGGGAGCTGTTTTTT	CASSLLVGEAGELFF
NA	TRBJ1-1	NA	TRBV4-2	TGTGCCAGCAGCCGCGATGTCGGGGTCACTGAAGCTTTCTTT	CASSRDVGVTEAFF
few	TRBJ2-1	TRBD2	TRBV5-1	TGCGCCAGCAGCTTGGTGGGGGGGACTAGCTTCAATGAGCAGTTCTTC	CASSLVGGTSFNEQFF
NA	TRBJ1-4	TRBD1	TRBV20-1	TGCAGTGCTACGCCGGGACAGGGGTTAGGTGCAGCTAATGAAAAACTGTTTTTT	CSATPGQGLGAANEKLFF
few	TRBJ2-7	TRBD2	TRBV2	TGTGCCAGCAGTGGGACTAGCGGATATCGACCGTACTTC	CASSGTSGYRPYF
NA	TRBJ2-1	NA	TRBV5-1	TGCGCCAGCAGCTCACCCTTCCGGGACCTGGGGGCCAATGAGCAGTTCTTC	CASSSPFRDLGANEQFF
NA	TRBJ1-6	TRBD1	TRBV9	TGTGCCAGCAGCGAACAGGGGACCCCCAATTCACCCCTCCACTTT	CASSEQGTPNSPLHF
NA	TRBJ2-5	NA	TRBV20-1	TGCAGTGCCCGGTGGCGGACACAGTACTTC	CSARWRTQYF
NA	TRBJ2-7	NA	TRBV6-1	TGTGCCAGCACCGTAAGGGGCAGCTCCTACGAGCAGTACTTC	CASTVRGSSYEQYF
once	TRBJ2-1	NA	TRBV2	TGTGCCAGCAGTGCCGGCCCCTGGGGAGCCTACAATGAGCAGTTCTTC	CASSAGPWGAYNEQFF
NA	TRBJ2-3	NA	TRBV6-1	TGTGCCAGCAGCAACAGCGGAGCTAGCACAGATACGCAGTATTTT	CASSNSGASTDTQYF
NA	TRBJ2-7	TRBD2	TRBV4-2	TGTGCCAGCAGCCAAGCGGTAGCGGGAACTGCCTACGAGCAGTACTTC	CASSQAVAGTAYEQYF
NA	TRBJ1-5	NA	TRBV10-3	TGTGCCATCAGTCGGGCCGCCGAGAATCAGCCCCAGCATTTT	CAISRAAENQPQHF
NA	TRBJ1-1	NA	TRBV12-5	TGTGCTAGTGGGACCGGGCCCCCGAACACTGAAGCTTTCTTT	CASGTGPPNTEAFF
few	TRBJ2-1	TRBD1	TRBV27	TGTGCCAGCAGTTTACGACCCCGGGACAGCTCCTACAATGAGCAGTTCTTC	CASSLRPRDSSYNEQFF
NA	TRBJ2-7	NA	TRBV7-2	TGTGCCAGCAGCTTATTAGTGGCCGGCGAGCAGTACTTC	CASSLLVAGEQYF
NA	TRBJ2-1	NA	TRBV6-2/TRBV6-3	TGTGCCAGCAGTTACACCGCCCCGCAATACAATGAGCAGTTCTTC	CASSYTAPQYNEQFF
NA	TRBJ1-1	NA	TRBV7-2	TGTGCCAGCAGCTTATGGGGGGATAACACTGAAGCTTTCTTT	CASSLWGDNTEAFF
NA	TRBJ2-7	TRBD1	TRBV29-1	TGCAGCGTTTCCGACAGGGTTTCCTACGAGCAGTACTTC	CSVSDRVSYEQYF
few	TRBJ2-3	TRBD2	TRBV20-1	TGCAGTGCTAGTAGCGGGGGAAGCACAGATACGCAGTATTTT	CSASSGGSTDTQYF
few	TRBJ2-5	NA	TRBV24-1	TGTGCCACCAGTCGGGCGGGGCTGGAGGAGACCCAGTACTTC	CATSRAGLEETQYF
NA	TRBJ2-1	NA	TRBV3-1	TGTGCCAGCAGCCCGGTGGGACTCCATTTCTACAATGAGCAGTTCTTC	CASSPVGLHFYNEQFF
NA	TRBJ2-7	NA	TRBV3-1	TGTGCCAGCAGACGCTCACCGGGGGTCGAGCAGTACTTC	CASRRSPGVEQYF
NA	TRBJ2-1	NA	TRBV9	TGTGCCAGCAGCGTAGCTAGCTACAATGAGCAGTTCTTC	CASSVASYNEQFF
few	TRBJ2-5	NA	TRBV7-2	TGTGCCAGCAGCTTAGATGACTTGCGGGAGACCCAGTACTTC	CASSLDDLRETQYF
few	TRBJ1-2	NA	TRBV30	TGTGCCTGGAGTTTGGGTTCCGATGGCTACACCTTC	CAWSLGSDGYTF
few	TRBJ2-1	TRBD1	TRBV7-6	TGTGCCAGCAGCTTAGTAGGGGGACAGAGCTCCTACAATGAGCAGTTCTTC	CASSLVGGQSSYNEQFF
few	TRBJ1-1	NA	TRBV7-3	TGTGCCAGCAGCACAAAACAGGGCACTGAAGCTTTCTTT	CASSTKQGTEAFF
NA	TRBJ1-2	NA	TRBV12-3/TRBV12-4	TGTGCCAGCAGCAGAAACGCCAGGGAGGAAAAGGGCTACACCTTC	CASSRNAREEKGYTF